This TCR beta chain stems from a study of cytomegalovirus exposure and HLA in healthy donors. Study outcomes and limitations: According to a later analysis, most TCR beta chains associated with CMV appeared HLA-restricted. Later analysis identified several of the most significant clusters that appeared linked to common viral pathogens. The authors later found TCR association rates varying by HLA locus, with DRB1 most and HLA-C fewest.

Regarding this clone: Its antigen is as yet unknown.

Amplification used 60 Vbeta primers and 13 Jbeta primers. The repertoire was sequenced with immunoSEQ multiplex PCR; TCRdb's copy has only in-frame clones and lacks some. The profile shows approximately 160,000 clones, 75% to 85% of them singletons. The CDR3 has 15 residues. Germline V gene lookup returns CDR1 MNHEY and CDR2 SMNVEV (reference sequence). The genes are TRBV27 and TRBJ2-5; 11 nucleotides agree with TRBD2. The end of the DNA fits TRBJ2-7 better, so the J call may be wrong. This receptor was taken from a young woman in good health and CMV-seronegative. The source material was PBMCs. The CDR3 DNA reads as TGTGCCAGCAGAGACGGACTAGCGGGCTCCTACGAGCAGTACTTC. Translated, it gives CASRDGLAGSYEQYF.